This TCR beta chain was sequenced in a study of tissue T cells after allogeneic stem cell transplantation. Study outcomes and limitations: Only a limited share of tissue TCRs appeared in blood or spleen.

In this sample, this clone is medium-sized. Its specificity is not known. Genes here carry mouse names. Read data end 1 residue before the CDR3 end; the end is taken from the germline J gene. CDR1 is NNHNN and CDR2 is SYGAGS in the germline V gene (reference sequence). The CDR3 contains 16 residues. Between the trimmed V and J ends, which lost 0 bases and 2 bases, there was a span of 14 bases. Time point denoted: mouse harvest day 14 after allogeneic transplant. Tail vein injection delivered 10^7 T-cell-depleted bone marrow cells and 10^6 splenic CD5+ T cells. TCRdb keeps only in-frame clones here, not all; method: immunoSEQ multiplex PCR. Altogether thousands of clones are present, more than 35% being singletons, with the ten largest covering roughly 3.5%.

This chain links TRBV13-2 with TRBJ1-2; D possibly corresponds to TRBD1 (5 bases). Sequenced: skin. The TCR was taken from a female BALB/c mouse given C57BL/6 T cells with graft-versus-host disease after an allogeneic hematopoietic cell transplant. CDR3 protein: CASGDDRAGRNSDYTF. The sequenced CDR3 bases are TGTGCCAGCGGTGATGACCGGGCAGGGAGGAACTCCGACTACACC.